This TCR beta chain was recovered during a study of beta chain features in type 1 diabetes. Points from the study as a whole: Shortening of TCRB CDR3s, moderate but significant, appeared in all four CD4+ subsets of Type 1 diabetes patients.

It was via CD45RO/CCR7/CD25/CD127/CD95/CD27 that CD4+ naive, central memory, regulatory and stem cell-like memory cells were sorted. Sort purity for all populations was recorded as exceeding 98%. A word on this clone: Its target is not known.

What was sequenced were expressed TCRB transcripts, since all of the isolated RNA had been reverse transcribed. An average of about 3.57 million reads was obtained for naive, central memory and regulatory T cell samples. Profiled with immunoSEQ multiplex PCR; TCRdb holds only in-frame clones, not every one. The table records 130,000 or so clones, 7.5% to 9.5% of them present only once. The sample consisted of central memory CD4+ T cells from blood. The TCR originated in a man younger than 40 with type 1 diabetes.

The CDR3 bases are TGTGCCAGCAGGCCCGGCCTAGCGGGACGGGAGAATGAGCAGTTCTTC. Residues: CASRPGLAGRENEQFF. V gene TRBV6-6 combines with J gene TRBJ2-1; 9 nucleotides agree with TRBD2. The trim removed 6 bases at V and 7 bases at J, leaving 13 bases unmatched. CDR3 length equals 16 residues. Germline assignment: CDR1 MNHNY and CDR2 SVGAGI (reference sequence).